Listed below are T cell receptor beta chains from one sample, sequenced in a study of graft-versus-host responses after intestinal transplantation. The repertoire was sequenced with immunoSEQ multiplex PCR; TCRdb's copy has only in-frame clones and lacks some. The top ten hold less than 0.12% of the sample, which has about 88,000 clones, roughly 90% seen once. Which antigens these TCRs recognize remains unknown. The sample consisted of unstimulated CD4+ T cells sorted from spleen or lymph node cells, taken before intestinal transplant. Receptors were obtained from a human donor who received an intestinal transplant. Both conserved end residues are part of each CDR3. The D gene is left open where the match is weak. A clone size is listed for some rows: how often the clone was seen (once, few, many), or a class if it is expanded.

TGTGCCAGCAGTTTATCGGGGGGATCGGGTAAAAAACTGTTTTTT CASSLSGGSGKKLFF - TRBJ1-4 - TRBV27
TGTGCCAGCTCAACCGGACAGGTGAACTACGAGCAGTACTTC CASSTGQVNYEQYF TRBD1 TRBJ2-7 - TRBV18
TGTGCCAGCAGCTCCCGGACTAGCGGGGGGGCAGATACGCAGTATTTT CASSSRTSGGADTQYF TRBD2 TRBJ2-3 - TRBV7-8
TGTGCCAGCAGCACACAGGGGATGAACACTGAAGCTTTCTTT CASSTQGMNTEAFF TRBD1 TRBJ1-1 - TRBV5-4
TGTGCCAGCAGCCCTCAGACTGCCAAGAACACTGAAGCTTTCTTT CASSPQTAKNTEAFF - TRBJ1-1 - TRBV7-2
TGTGCCAGCTCACCGGACCGGGGACGCAGGGGGTCCTACAATGAGCAGTTCTTC CASSPDRGRRGSYNEQFF TRBD1 TRBJ2-1 once TRBV18
TGTGCCAGCAGTGATTGGTCTTCGGAGGAAAAACTGTTTTTT CASSDWSSEEKLFF - TRBJ1-4 - TRBV2
TGTGCCAGCAGTTATAGGGACAAGTCCTACGAGCAGTACTTC CASSYRDKSYEQYF - TRBJ2-7 - TRBV6-1
TGCGCCAGCAGCCCCGAGGACAGGCCTACACGGAATTCACCCCTCCACTTT CASSPEDRPTRNSPLHF TRBD1 TRBJ1-6 - TRBV4-1
TGTGCCAGCAGCTTCCCGGGACTAGCGATCACAGATACGCAGTATTTT CASSFPGLAITDTQYF TRBD2 TRBJ2-3 - TRBV5-4
TGTGCCAGCAGCTTAATGGCCATAACCGGGGAGCTGTTTTTT CASSLMAITGELFF - TRBJ2-2 - TRBV5-4
TGTGCCAGCACACGGACTAGCGGGGGGGAGGGGGAGCTGTTTTTT CASTRTSGGEGELFF TRBD2 TRBJ2-2 - TRBV2
TGTGCCAGCACCCAACAGGCTGCCACTGAAGCTTTCTTT CASTQQAATEAFF - TRBJ1-1 - TRBV7-8
TGTGCCAGCAAGGGGGGACTAGCGGGCACAGATACGCAGTATTTT CASKGGLAGTDTQYF - TRBJ2-3 - TRBV21-1
TGTGCCAGCAGTTACGGCGAAGTCCCGGGACAGGGATCGGCTTTCTTT CASSYGEVPGQGSAFF TRBD1 TRBJ1-1 once TRBV6-6
TGCAGCGCCACAGGGGGCGCGGGTGGAGAGACCCAGTACTTC CSATGGAGGETQYF TRBD1 TRBJ2-5 - TRBV29-1
TGTGCCAGCAGCCCTAAACCACCCTACGAGCAGTACTTC CASSPKPPYEQYF - TRBJ2-7 - TRBV7-8